This TCR beta chain was sequenced during a study of control samples from healthy donors and cancer patients. Some clones are missing from TCRdb's copy, which holds only in-frame ones; the method was immunoSEQ multiplex PCR. This table holds roughly 180,000 clones, roughly 94% found once. Germline assignment: CDR1 SQVTM and CDR2 ANQGSEA. The V end was cut by 5 bases, the J end by 5 bases, with 19 bases between. The CDR3 is 15 residues long. The chain combines TRBV29-1 with TRBJ2-1; D perhaps matches TRBD2 (7 bases). Specimen: blood. The sequence was obtained from a woman aged 18-29 years in good health. The CDR3 bases are TGCAGCGTTTCCCCCCTCACAGGGAGGGACAATGAGCAGTTCTTC. It translates to CSVSPLTGRDNEQFF.